The entry that follows covers one T cell receptor (beta chain) sequence. Antigen: not known. This PCR relied on a set of 60 Vbeta primers and 13 Jbeta primers. This table comes from immunoSEQ multiplex PCR, and its TCRdb copy is limited to in-frame clones, with some not included. The data contain about 160,000 clones, around 79% of them seen just once; the ten biggest clones take up roughly 1.9%. The data originate from a study of cytomegalovirus exposure and HLA in healthy donors. Study-wide results and limits: A later analysis showed HLA-associated TCR beta chains outstripping equally common others in clonal expansion. Owing to their indistinguishability, certain V segments, notably TRBV6-2 and TRBV6-3, were excluded. Later analysis showed most CMV-associated TCR beta chains appearing HLA-restricted. Productive rates of about 90% or about 30% were seen for most TCR beta V segments in an earlier analysis.

The CDR3 runs to 12 residues. Per germline, CDR1 MNHEY and CDR2 SVGAGI. Trimming removed 10 bases at V and 5 bases at J, with 14 bases between. V is TRBV6-5 and J is TRBJ2-5; D uncertain. Sequencing was performed on PBMCs. This clonotype originated in a man between 40 and 49 years old in good health and CMV-seronegative. The CDR3 spells CATTTGMETQYF. CDR3 bases: TGTGCCACCACGACGGGTATGGAGACCCAGTACTTC.